The present T cell receptor beta chain was sequenced within a study of T cells in Graves' hyperthyroidism and ophthalmopathy. Study-level results: Before onset, ophthalmopathy was predicted by the model a median roughly 6.8 months earlier.

Graves' hyperthyroidism qualified as stable when ophthalmopathy did not progress within 18 months. Newly diagnosed patients aged 18 to 65 had hyperthyroidism of under 2 months' duration. Patients were excluded for uncontrolled infection, other autoimmune disease, pregnancy or lactation. This clonotype was counted ten times or more. Its antigen is not identified. Regions amplified from RNA transcripts were the TCR beta CDR3 regions. Researchers ran a first-round RT-PCR on the TCR CDR3 using the HTBI primer set. TCRdb used MiXCR to reprocess the multiplex PCR reads, holding one entry per CDR3 protein. The sample records around 760,000 distinct CDR3 sequences, just over 35% being singletons. Germline CDR1 SEHNR, CDR2 FQNEAQ (reference sequence). The V end was cut by 1 base, the J end by 5 bases, with 11 bases between. This CDR3 is built from 14 residues.

The sample comprised blood. V usage is TRBV7-9 and J usage is TRBJ1-1, with a tentative D call TRBD1 (6 bases). This sequence originates from a woman aged 40 to 50 with Graves' hyperthyroidism. The CDR3 DNA follows: TGTGCCAGCAGCTTAGGCGGGGGCACGACTGAAGCTTTCTTT. As protein: CASSLGGGTTEAFF.